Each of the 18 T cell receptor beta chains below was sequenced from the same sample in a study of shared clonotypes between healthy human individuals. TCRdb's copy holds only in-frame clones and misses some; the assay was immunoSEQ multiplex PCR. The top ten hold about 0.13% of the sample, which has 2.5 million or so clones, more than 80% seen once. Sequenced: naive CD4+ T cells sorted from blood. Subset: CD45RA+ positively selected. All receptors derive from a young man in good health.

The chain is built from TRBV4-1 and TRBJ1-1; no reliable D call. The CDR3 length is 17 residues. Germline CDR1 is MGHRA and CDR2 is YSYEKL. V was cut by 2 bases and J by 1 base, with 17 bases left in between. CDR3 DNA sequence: TGCGCCAGCAGCCAAATGCCATCTAGATGGGGGAACACTGAAGCTTTCTTT. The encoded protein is CASSQMPSRWGNTEAFF.

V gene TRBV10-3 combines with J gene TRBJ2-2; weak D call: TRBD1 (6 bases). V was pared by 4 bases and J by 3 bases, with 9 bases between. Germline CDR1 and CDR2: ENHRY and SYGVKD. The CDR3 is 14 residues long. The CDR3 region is CAISGTEDTGELFF. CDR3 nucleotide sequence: TGTGCCATCAGTGGGACAGAGGACACCGGGGAGCTGTTTTTT.

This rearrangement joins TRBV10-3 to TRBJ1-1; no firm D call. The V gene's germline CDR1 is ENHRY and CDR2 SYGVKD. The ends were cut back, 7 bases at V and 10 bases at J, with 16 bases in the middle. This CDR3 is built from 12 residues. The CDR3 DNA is TGTGCCATCAAGGAGGCGGGCGAGGTAGCTTTCTTT. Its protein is CAIKEAGEVAFF.

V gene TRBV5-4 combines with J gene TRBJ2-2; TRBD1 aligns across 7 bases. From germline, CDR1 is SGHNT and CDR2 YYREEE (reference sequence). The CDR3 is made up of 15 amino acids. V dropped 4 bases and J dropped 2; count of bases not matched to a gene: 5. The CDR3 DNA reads TGTGCCAGCAGCCCAGGGACAGTAAACACCGGGGAGCTGTTTTTT. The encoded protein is CASSPGTVNTGELFF. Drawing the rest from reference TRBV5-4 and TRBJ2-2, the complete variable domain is ETGVTQSPTHLIKTRGQQVTLRCSSQSGHNTVSWYQQALGQGPQFIFQYYREEENGRGNFPPRFSGLQFPNYSSELNVNALELDDSALYLCASSPGTVNTGELFFGEGSRLTVL.

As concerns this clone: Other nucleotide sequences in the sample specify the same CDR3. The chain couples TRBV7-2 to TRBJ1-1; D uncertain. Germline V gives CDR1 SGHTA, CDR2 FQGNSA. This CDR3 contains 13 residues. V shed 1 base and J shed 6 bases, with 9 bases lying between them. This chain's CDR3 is CASSLDSVAEAFF. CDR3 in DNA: TGTGCCAGCAGCTTAGATAGCGTCGCTGAAGCTTTCTTT.

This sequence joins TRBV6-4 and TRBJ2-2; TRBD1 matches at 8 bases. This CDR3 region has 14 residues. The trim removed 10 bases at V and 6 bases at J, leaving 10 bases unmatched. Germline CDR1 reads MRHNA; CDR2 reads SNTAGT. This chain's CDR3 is CATGQGVDAGELFF. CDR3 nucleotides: TGTGCCACCGGACAGGGTGTCGACGCCGGGGAGCTGTTTTTT.

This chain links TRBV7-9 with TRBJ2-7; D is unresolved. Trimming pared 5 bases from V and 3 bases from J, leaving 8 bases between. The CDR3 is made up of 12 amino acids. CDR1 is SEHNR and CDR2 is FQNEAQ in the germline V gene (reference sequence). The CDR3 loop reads CASSPLRYEQYF. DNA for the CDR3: TGTGCCAGCAGCCCACTCCGCTACGAGCAGTACTTC.

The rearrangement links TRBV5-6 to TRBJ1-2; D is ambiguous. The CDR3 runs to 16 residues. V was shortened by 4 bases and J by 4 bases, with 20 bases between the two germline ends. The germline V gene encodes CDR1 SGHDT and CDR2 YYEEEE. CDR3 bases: TGTGCCAGCAGCCCCCCCGGGCAGAACCTGATCTATGGCTACACCTTC. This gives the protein CASSPPGQNLIYGYTF.

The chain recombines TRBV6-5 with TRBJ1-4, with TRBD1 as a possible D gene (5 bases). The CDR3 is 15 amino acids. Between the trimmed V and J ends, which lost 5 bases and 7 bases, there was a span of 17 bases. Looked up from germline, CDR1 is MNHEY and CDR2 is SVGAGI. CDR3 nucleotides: TGTGCCAGCAGTAAGGGGTCGGGAGCCAGTGAAAAACTGTTTTTT. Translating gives CASSKGSGASEKLFF.

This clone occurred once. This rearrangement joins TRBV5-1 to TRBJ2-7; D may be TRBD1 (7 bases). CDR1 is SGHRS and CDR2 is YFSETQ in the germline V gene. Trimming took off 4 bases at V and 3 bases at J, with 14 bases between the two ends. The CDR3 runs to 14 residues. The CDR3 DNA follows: TGCGCCAGCAGCCTGGGGGGACAGAACTACGAGCAGTACTTC. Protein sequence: CASSLGGQNYEQYF.

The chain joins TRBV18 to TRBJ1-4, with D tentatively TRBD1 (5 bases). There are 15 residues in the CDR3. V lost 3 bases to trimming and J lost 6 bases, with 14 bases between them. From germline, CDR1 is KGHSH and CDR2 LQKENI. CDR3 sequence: CASSPSGAWDEKLFF. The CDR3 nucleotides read TGTGCCAGCTCACCGTCCGGGGCCTGGGATGAAAAACTGTTTTTT.

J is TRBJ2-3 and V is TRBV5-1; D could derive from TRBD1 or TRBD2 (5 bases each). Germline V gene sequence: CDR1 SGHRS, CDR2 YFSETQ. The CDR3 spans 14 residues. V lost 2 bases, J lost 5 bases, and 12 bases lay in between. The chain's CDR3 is CASSLRGVGDTQYF. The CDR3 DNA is TGCGCCAGCAGCTTACGAGGGGTCGGAGATACGCAGTATTTT.

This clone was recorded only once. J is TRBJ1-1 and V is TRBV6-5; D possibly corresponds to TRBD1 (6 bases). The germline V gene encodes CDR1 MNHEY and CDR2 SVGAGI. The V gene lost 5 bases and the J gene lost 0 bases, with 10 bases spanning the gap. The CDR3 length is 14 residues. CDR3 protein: CASSQDRLNTEAFF. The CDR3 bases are TGTGCCAGCAGTCAGGACAGACTGAACACTGAAGCTTTCTTT.

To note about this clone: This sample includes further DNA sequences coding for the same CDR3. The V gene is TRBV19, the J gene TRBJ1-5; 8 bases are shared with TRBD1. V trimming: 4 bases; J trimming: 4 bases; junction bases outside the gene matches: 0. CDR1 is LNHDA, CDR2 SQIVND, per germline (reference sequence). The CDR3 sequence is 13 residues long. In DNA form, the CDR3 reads TGTGCCAGTAGTAGACAGGGGAATCAGCCCCAGCATTTT. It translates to CASSRQGNQPQHF. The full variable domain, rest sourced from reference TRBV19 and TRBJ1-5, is DGGITQSPKYLFRKEGQNVTLSCEQNLNHDAMYWYRQDPGQGLRLIYYSQIVNDFQKGDIAEGYSVSREKKESFPLTVTSAQKNPTAFYLCASSRQGNQPQHFGDGTRLSIL.

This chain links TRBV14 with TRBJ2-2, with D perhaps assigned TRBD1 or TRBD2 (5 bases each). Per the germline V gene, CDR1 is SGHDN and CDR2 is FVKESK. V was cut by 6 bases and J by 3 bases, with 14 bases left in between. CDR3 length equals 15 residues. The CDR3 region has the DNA TGTGCCAGCAGACCCCGGGGCTCCTACACCGGGGAGCTGTTTTTT. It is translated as CASRPRGSYTGELFF.

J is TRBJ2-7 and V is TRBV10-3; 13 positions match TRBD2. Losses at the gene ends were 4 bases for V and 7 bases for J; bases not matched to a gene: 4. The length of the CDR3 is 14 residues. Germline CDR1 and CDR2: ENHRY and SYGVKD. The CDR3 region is CAISGLAGGVEQYF. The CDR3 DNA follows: TGTGCCATCAGTGGACTAGCGGGAGGCGTAGAGCAGTACTTC.

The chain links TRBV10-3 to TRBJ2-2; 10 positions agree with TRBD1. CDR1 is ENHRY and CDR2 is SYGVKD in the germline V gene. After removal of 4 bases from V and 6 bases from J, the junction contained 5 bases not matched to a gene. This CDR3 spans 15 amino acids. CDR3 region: CAISGTGTGAGELFF. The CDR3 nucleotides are TGTGCCATCAGTGGGACCGGGACAGGGGCCGGGGAGCTGTTTTTT.

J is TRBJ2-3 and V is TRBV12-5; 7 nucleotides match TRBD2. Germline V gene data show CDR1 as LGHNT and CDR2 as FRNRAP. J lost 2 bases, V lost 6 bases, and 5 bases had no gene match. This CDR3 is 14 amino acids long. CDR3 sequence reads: CASGPRDYTDTQYF. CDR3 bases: TGTGCTAGTGGACCTAGGGACTACACAGATACGCAGTATTTT.